This paragraph covers one TCR beta chain sequence. Antigen specificity is unknown. This record belongs to a study of cytomegalovirus exposure and HLA in healthy donors. Turning to the study itself: In a later analysis, the roughly 130 validation repertoires were reported to have used the same platform as the 650 to 800 first-cohort repertoires. Overall study results and limits: With high specificity and sensitivity, the classifier reportedly diagnosed cytomegalovirus status. Cytomegalovirus-associated status was assigned to approximately 160 TCR beta chains.

The germline CDR1 and CDR2 sequences are MNHNS and SASEGT. J gave up 5 bases and V 4 bases, and 7 bases lay outside the gene matches. CDR3 length equals 16 residues. TCRdb's table, derived via immunoSEQ multiplex PCR, lists solely in-frame clones and lacks some. The sample lists under 75,000 clones, about 91% occurring once. This sequence joins TRBV6-1 and TRBJ2-3, with 12 nucleotides matching TRBD2. The receptor was derived from a man younger than 30 in good health and CMV-seropositive. Source material: PBMCs. CDR3 nucleotide sequence: TGTGCCAGCAGTGTAGAACTAGCGGGAGGTGGAGATACGCAGTATTTT. It translates to CASSVELAGGGDTQYF.